This T cell receptor (beta chain) was captured in a study of T cell responses to AZD1222 COVID-19 vaccine. Deletions cut 4 bases from V and 5 bases from J, with 9 bases between. The CDR3 has 13 residues. Germline assignment: CDR1 SNHLY and CDR2 FYNNEI. Profiling relied on immunoSEQ multiplex PCR, and the TCRdb table lists in-frame clones only, not all of them. The data show tens of thousands of clones, more than 70% seen once. In regard to this clone: The antigen remains undetermined.

Whole-study results and caveats: Epitopes outside B.1.351 and B.1.1.7 mutated regions reportedly drew nearly half of spike TCRs.

The chain has TRBV2 and TRBJ2-1; D may be TRBD2 (5 bases). The origin of this receptor is an adult who received the AZD1222 COVID-19 vaccine. The starting material was peripheral blood, obtained 28 days after the second AZD1222 dose. CDR3 sequence reads: CASSVRGDNEQFF. The DNA of the CDR3 is TGTGCCAGCAGTGTTCGGGGAGACAATGAGCAGTTCTTC.